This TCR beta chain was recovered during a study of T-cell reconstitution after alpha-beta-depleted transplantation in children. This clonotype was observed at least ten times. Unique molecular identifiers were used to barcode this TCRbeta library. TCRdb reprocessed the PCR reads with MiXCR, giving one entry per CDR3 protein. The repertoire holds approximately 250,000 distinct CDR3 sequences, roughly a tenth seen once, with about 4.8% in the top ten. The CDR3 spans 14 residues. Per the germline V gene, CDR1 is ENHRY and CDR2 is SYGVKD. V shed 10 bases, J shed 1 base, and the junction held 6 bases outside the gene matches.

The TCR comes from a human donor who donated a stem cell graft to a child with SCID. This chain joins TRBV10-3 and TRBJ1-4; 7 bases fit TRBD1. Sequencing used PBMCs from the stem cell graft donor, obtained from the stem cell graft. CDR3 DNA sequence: TGTGCCACTTCTCCAGGGGGAACTAATGAAAAACTGTTTTTT. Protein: CATSPGGTNEKLFF.